This T cell receptor beta chain originates from a study of molecular identifiers for immune sequencing clone quantification. Naive CD8 library inputs spanned roughly 18,000 to 1,000,000 sorted cells and 10%, 30% or 50% RNA. CD8+CD4-CCR7+CD45RA+ sorting gave the naive CD8 T cells. Previously described methods with listed TCR primers produced the bulk TCR libraries. A single record per CDR3 protein comes from TCRdb applying MiXCR to the PCR reads. The sample lists a few hundred thousand distinct CDR3 sequences, under 25% occurring once. Germline CDR1 is MGHRA and CDR2 is YSYEKL. The CDR3 extends over 14 amino acids. V shed 4 bases and J 4 bases; nucleotides not matched to a gene: 3. In this sample, this clonotype turned up many times. Its antigen is unidentified. Study-level points and caveats: Jurkat TCR RNA spiked in from one cell reportedly remained identifiable amid roughly 940,000 naive cells.

The receptor's source is a human donor in good health. Some libraries in this study had Jurkat cell RNA spiked in. This chain links TRBV4-1 with TRBJ2-3, with 9 bases lining up with TRBD2. Sequencing used naive CD8+ T cells from blood, with Jurkat cell RNA spiked in. Indicated subset: FACS-sorted CD8+CD4-CCR7+CD45RA+ naive T cells. CDR3 DNA sequence: TGCGCCAGCAGCCGGGGCGGGGGGGCAGATACGCAGTATTTT. Translation: CASSRGGGADTQYF.